The 2 T cell receptor beta chains below all came from one sample that was sequenced in a study of response to subunit inactivated influenza vaccine. TCRdb called the RT-PCR reads again in MiXCR, with one record for every CDR3 protein. Counted here are fewer than 600,000 distinct CDR3 sequences, approximately 7.2% occurring once; the ten biggest clones make up around 13%. The sequencing used PBMCs from blood, collected around 2 years after vaccination. The receptors shown here come from a man between 45 and 75 years old who received an inactivated influenza vaccine.

The V call is TRBV5-1, the J call TRBJ1-2; D is unresolved. In germline, CDR1 is SGHRS, CDR2 YFSETQ. The CDR3 length is 15 residues. Trimming stripped 4 bases from V and 4 bases from J, with 17 bases between. The CDR3, as DNA: TGCGCCAGCAGCCCTGGCTATGGGGTTATCTATGGCTACACCTTC. Its protein product is CASSPGYGVIYGYTF.

This clonotype was seen many times. The rearrangement links TRBV5-1 to TRBJ2-1; possibly TRBD1 or TRBD2 for D (5 bases each). The CDR3 runs 15 residues. V shed 3 bases and J shed 4 bases, with 14 bases lying between them. Germline lookup yields CDR1 SGHRS and CDR2 YFSETQ. CDR3 sequence: CASSSGPSGYNEQFF. Here the CDR3 DNA reads TGCGCCAGCAGCTCGGGGCCCTCCGGGTACAATGAGCAGTTCTTC. The full variable domain, its missing parts supplied by reference TRBV5-1 and TRBJ2-1, is KAGVTQTPRYLIKTRGQQVTLSCSPISGHRSVSWYQQTPGQGLQFLFEYFSETQRNKGNFPGRFSGRQFSNSRSEMNVSTLELGDSALYLCASSSGPSGYNEQFFGPGTRLTVL.